The 29 T cell receptor beta chains presented below share a single source sample, sequenced in a study of blood T cell repertoires in COVID-19. Profiling relied on immunoSEQ multiplex PCR, and the TCRdb table lists in-frame clones only, not all of them. This sample carries approximately 85,000 clones, roughly 87% of them seen once, and the ten largest clones take about 3%. Sample: peripheral blood. The receptor source for this set is a woman between 45 and 60 years old with active or convalescent COVID-19.

This chain links TRBV14 with TRBJ2-5, with D possibly TRBD1 on 6 matching bases. V gave up 3 bases and J gave up 5 bases, with 19 bases separating them. The germline V gene has CDR1 SGHDN and CDR2 FVKESK. The CDR3 sequence is 16 residues long. The CDR3: CASSQGTGLQYETQYF. For the CDR3, the DNA is TGTGCCAGCAGCCAGGGTACAGGGCTTCAGTATGAGACCCAGTACTTC.

This chain links TRBV4-2 with TRBJ1-2; 10 nucleotides agree with TRBD1. From germline, CDR1 is LGHNA and CDR2 YNFKEQ. With V trimmed by 2 bases and J by 6 bases, 3 bases remained unmatched. The CDR3 spans 14 residues. CDR3 nucleotide sequence: TGTGCCAGCAGCCAAAGACAGGGGGCGGATGGCTACACCTTC. Its protein product is CASSQRQGADGYTF.

The sample holds one count of this clone. J is TRBJ1-5 and V is TRBV2; 7 nucleotides match TRBD1. V lost 7 bases, J lost 6 bases, and 6 bases stayed unmatched. The CDR3 is made up of 13 amino acids. Germline V gene sequence: CDR1 SNHLY, CDR2 FYNNEI. The CDR3 is CASKDRAAQPQHF. As DNA, the CDR3 is TGTGCCAGCAAAGACAGGGCGGCTCAGCCCCAGCATTTT.

The V call is TRBV27, the J call TRBJ1-5; 11 positions agree with TRBD1. There are 15 residues in the CDR3. Germline loops: CDR1 MNHEY, CDR2 SMNVEV (reference sequence). The trim removed 3 bases at V and 7 bases at J, leaving 5 bases unmatched. CDR3 sequence: CASSLWGQGGQPQHF. CDR3 sequence (DNA): TGTGCCAGCAGTTTGTGGGGACAGGGGGGACAGCCCCAGCATTTT.

The J gene is TRBJ1-1, the V gene TRBV23-1, with 9 bases that match TRBD1. TRBV23-1 is designated an ORF whose function remains uncertain. V lost 3 bases, J lost 0 bases, and 8 bases stayed unmatched. The CDR3 length is 17 residues. CDR3 nucleotides: TGCGCCAGCAGTCAGGTGGACAGGGGCACCATGAACACTGAAGCTTTCTTT. Translating it yields CASSQVDRGTMNTEAFF.

This clone was seen a single time. This chain uses TRBV27 with TRBJ2-1; D gene unclear. CDR1 MNHEY and CDR2 SMNVEV come from the germline V gene (reference sequence). V dropped 6 bases and J dropped 6 bases, with 9 bases sitting between them. This CDR3 comprises 12 residues. The CDR3 spells CASSPPSNEQFF. The CDR3 DNA follows: TGTGCCAGCAGCCCTCCCTCCAATGAGCAGTTCTTC.

This clone counts as medium-sized. This chain joins TRBV19 and TRBJ2-3, with 11 bases identical to TRBD1. From germline, CDR1 is LNHDA and CDR2 SQIVND (reference sequence). V lost 1 base to trimming and J lost 4 bases; unmatched junction nucleotides: 1. This CDR3 contains 15 residues. CDR3 residues: CASSIGTGGADTQYF. CDR3 coding DNA: TGTGCCAGTAGTATAGGGACAGGGGGCGCAGATACGCAGTATTTT.

This clone came up once. This chain links TRBV2 with TRBJ2-1; D not resolved. The ends were cut back, 6 bases at V and 8 bases at J, with 14 bases in the middle. The germline V gene has CDR1 SNHLY and CDR2 FYNNEI. CDR3 length equals 13 residues. The CDR3 protein is CASRVWSVHEQFF. The DNA of the CDR3 is TGTGCCAGCAGGGTTTGGAGCGTCCATGAGCAGTTCTTC.

The chain uses TRBV6-2 or TRBV6-3 and TRBJ2-2; 7 positions match TRBD2. The germline V gene encodes CDR1 MNHEY and CDR2 SVGEGT. The ends lost 8 bases at V and 2 bases at J; junction bases unmatched: 8. The CDR3 is made up of 15 amino acids. This CDR3 is CASGLRGGNTGELFF. CDR3 sequence (DNA): TGTGCCAGCGGCCTACGCGGGGGAAACACCGGGGAGCTGTTTTTT.

J is TRBJ1-1 and V is TRBV13, with a weak D call TRBD1 (5 bases). The CDR3 contains 16 residues. The V end lost 1 base, the J end lost 5 bases, and 17 bases lay between the germline ends. CDR1 and CDR2 (germline): PRHDT, FYEKMQ (reference sequence). CDR3 protein: CASSLEGGRGKTEAFF. CDR3 coding DNA: TGTGCCAGCAGCTTAGAGGGTGGACGGGGGAAGACTGAAGCTTTCTTT. The full variable domain, completed using reference TRBV13 and TRBJ1-1, is AAGVIQSPRHLIKEKRETATLKCYPIPRHDTVYWYQQGPGQDPQFLISFYEKMQSDKGSIPDRFSAQQFSDYHSELNMSSLELGDSALYFCASSLEGGRGKTEAFFGQGTRLTVV.

This clone was seen a single time. V usage is TRBV7-2 and J usage is TRBJ2-7, with 7 nucleotides matching TRBD2. The CDR3 runs 15 residues. The J segment lost 3 bases and the V segment lost 5 bases, leaving 10 bases of the junction unmatched. CDR1 is SGHTA and CDR2 is FQGNSA in the germline V gene. The CDR3 here is CASSPFGGGYYEQYF. The CDR3 nucleotides read TGTGCCAGCAGCCCATTTGGGGGGGGGTACTACGAGCAGTACTTC.

The chain combines TRBV18 with TRBJ1-1; D may be TRBD1 (5 bases). Germline V lookup: CDR1 KGHSH, CDR2 LQKENI. The CDR3 is 14 amino acids. With 1 base removed from V and 1 base from J, the gap between germline ends came to 7 bases. The chain's CDR3 is CASSPLQGNTEAFF. The CDR3 bases are TGTGCCAGCTCACCACTCCAGGGGAACACTGAAGCTTTCTTT.

This chain uses TRBV5-1 with TRBJ1-1, with TRBD1 identical over 9 bases. CDR1 SGHRS and CDR2 YFSETQ come from the germline V gene. The V segment lost 2 bases and the J segment 4 bases; nucleotides outside the gene matches: 12. The CDR3 is made up of 17 amino acids. The CDR3 DNA sequence: TGCGCCAGCAGCTTTACTTCCGGGACAGGGTACGGCACTGAAGCTTTCTTT. Its translation: CASSFTSGTGYGTEAFF. The full variable domain, completed using reference TRBV5-1 and TRBJ1-1, is KAGVTQTPRYLIKTRGQQVTLSCSPISGHRSVSWYQQTPGQGLQFLFEYFSETQRNKGNFPGRFSGRQFSNSRSEMNVSTLELGDSALYLCASSFTSGTGYGTEAFFGQGTRLTVV.

This clone was detected once. The chain combines TRBV4-3 with TRBJ2-4; 7 bases agree with TRBD2. The CDR3 sequence is 16 residues long. Germline CDR1 reads LGHNA; CDR2 reads YSLEER. Unmatched junction bases numbered 6, after V lost 1 base and J lost 3 bases. Here the CDR3 reads CASSQVLGGSKNIQYF. In DNA, the CDR3 is TGCGCCAGCAGCCAAGTTCTGGGAGGGAGCAAAAACATTCAGTACTTC.

V is TRBV9 and J is TRBJ2-3; 10 nucleotides agree with TRBD2. The ends lost 4 bases at V and 2 bases at J; junction bases unmatched: 10. The CDR3 is 17 residues long. Germline values: CDR1 SGDLS, CDR2 YYNGEE. The CDR3 DNA reads TGTGCCAGCAGCCCCCCCGTAGCGGGGGGACACACAGATACGCAGTATTTT. Translating gives CASSPPVAGGHTDTQYF.

This chain links TRBV3-1 (or the pseudogene TRBV3-2) with TRBJ1-1; 9 bases agree with TRBD1. V lost 3 bases, J lost 6 bases, and 5 bases stayed unmatched. Germline V gene sequence: CDR1 LGHDT, CDR2 YNNKEL (reference sequence). The CDR3 is made up of 14 amino acids. CDR3 sequence (DNA): TGTGCCAGCAGCCACGGGACAGGGATGGCTGAAGCTTTCTTT. It yields the protein CASSHGTGMAEAFF.

The table lists this clone with a count of one. V gene TRBV7-9 combines with J gene TRBJ1-5, with 7 bases identical to TRBD1. Trimming at V came to 5 bases and at J to 0 bases, leaving 4 bases not matched to a gene. Germline V lookup: CDR1 SEHNR, CDR2 FQNEAQ (reference sequence). The CDR3 has 15 residues. In DNA form, the CDR3 reads TGTGCCAGCAGCCAGACAGGGCTTAGCAATCAGCCCCAGCATTTT. Protein product: CASSQTGLSNQPQHF.

The CDR3 DNA follows: TGTGCCAGCAGGCAGAGGACAGGGAGAGGAGAAAAACTGTTTTTT. It specifies CASRQRTGRGEKLFF. V gene TRBV6-5 combines with J gene TRBJ1-4, with 8 positions matching TRBD1. The CDR3 is made up of 15 amino acids. Germline CDR1 reads MNHEY; CDR2 reads SVGAGI. V was pared by 6 bases and J by 8 bases, with 11 bases of the junction left unmatched.

This clone was found a few times. V is TRBV6-5 and J is TRBJ2-7, with D tentatively TRBD2 (6 bases). Per germline, CDR1 MNHEY and CDR2 SVGAGI. The V and J ends lost 2 bases and 3 bases respectively, with 14 bases between them. The length of the CDR3 is 15 residues. DNA of the CDR3: TGTGCCAGCAGTTACGATCGGCAGACTAGCTACGAGCAGTACTTC. Its protein product is CASSYDRQTSYEQYF.

The chain combines TRBV6-1 with TRBJ1-2, with D perhaps matching TRBD1 (5 bases). CDR1 is MNHNS, CDR2 SASEGT, per germline. CDR3 size: 18 residues. The V gene lost 0 bases and the J gene lost 0 bases, with 17 bases spanning the gap. CDR3 nucleotides: TGTGCCAGCAGTGAAGCCCATTTTATAGGGGTTGCTAACTATGGCTACACCTTC. Amino acids: CASSEAHFIGVANYGYTF.

Points on this clone: The junction differs from germline at one of its ends, possibly a read error. The chain's CDR3 is CASSSHSGGGGETQYF. The CDR3 DNA reads as TGTGCTAGCAGCTCACATAGCGGGGGCGGCGGAGAGACCCAGTACTTC. The chain employs TRBV7-7 and TRBJ2-5, with 9 bases matching TRBD2. The CDR3 has 16 residues. CDR1 and CDR2 (germline): SSHAT, FNYEAQ (reference sequence).

The DNA of the CDR3 is TGTGCCAGCAGCGTAGGGACAGATAATCAGCCCCAGCATTTT. Amino acid sequence: CASSVGTDNQPQHF. The chain combines TRBV9 with TRBJ1-5, with D possibly being TRBD1 (6 bases). V was shortened by 0 bases and J by 4 bases, with 8 bases between the two germline ends. CDR3 length equals 14 residues. CDR1 is SGDLS, CDR2 YYNGEE, per germline.

The chain uses TRBV27 and TRBJ1-2, with TRBD1 matching over 8 bases. V shed 6 bases and J 4 bases; nucleotides not matched to a gene: 7. The germline V gene encodes CDR1 MNHEY and CDR2 SMNVEV (reference sequence). The CDR3 extends over 14 amino acids. The DNA of the CDR3 is TGTGCCAGCAGGGCAGGGGGCGCCAGCTATGGCTACACCTTC. Translating it yields CASRAGGASYGYTF.

For the CDR3, the DNA is TGTGCCAGCAGCTTAGGAGCGGCCGATACGCAGTATTTT. Translating it yields CASSLGAADTQYF. The V gene is TRBV7-2, the J gene TRBJ2-3; TRBD2 might be the D (5 bases). From germline, CDR1 is SGHTA and CDR2 FQGNSA. V was shortened by 1 base and J by 6 bases, with 8 bases between the two germline ends. CDR3 size: 13 residues.

The gene calls are TRBV7-8 and TRBJ1-1; perhaps TRBD1 as D (6 bases). With 5 bases removed from V and 7 bases from J, the gap between germline ends came to 14 bases. The CDR3 runs 13 residues. Germline loops: CDR1 SGHVS, CDR2 FQNEAQ. The CDR3 nucleotides read TGTGCCAGCAGCAAAGGGGGGGAGGTTGAAGCTTTCTTT. It specifies CASSKGGEVEAFF.

The V call is TRBV19, the J call TRBJ2-1; D is undetermined. Trimming left V 7 bases short and J 9 bases short, with 10 bases between. The CDR3 covers 11 residues. Germline loops: CDR1 LNHDA, CDR2 SQIVND (reference sequence). The CDR3 DNA sequence: TGTGCCAGTACCTCCCTATCTGAGCAGTTCTTC. As protein: CASTSLSEQFF.

The CDR3 DNA follows: TGTGCCAGCAGCTTGGTGGGAGTGGATGAGCAGTTCTTC. It yields the protein CASSLVGVDEQFF. The chain links TRBV5-4 to TRBJ2-1, with D possibly being TRBD2 (5 bases). The CDR3 runs to 13 residues. Per the germline V gene, CDR1 is SGHNT and CDR2 is YYREEE (reference sequence). V was pared by 0 bases and J by 8 bases, with 9 bases between.

The J gene is TRBJ1-1, the V gene TRBV4-1; weak D call: TRBD1 (6 bases). The CDR3 contains 13 residues. V lost 1 base, J lost 6 bases, and 9 bases lay in between. Germline V gene lookup returns CDR1 MGHRA and CDR2 YSYEKL. The DNA for the CDR3 is TGCGCCAGCAGCCAAGCCAGGGGCGCTGAAGCTTTCTTT. It yields the protein CASSQARGAEAFF.

In this sample, this clone turned up once. The chain recombines TRBV5-1 with TRBJ2-7; D is perhaps TRBD1 (6 bases). Germline CDR1 is SGHRS and CDR2 is YFSETQ. The V gene lost 4 bases and the J gene lost 0 bases, with 11 bases spanning the gap. The CDR3 has 14 residues. The CDR3 is CASSPGQFSYEQYF. Written as DNA, the CDR3 is TGCGCCAGCAGCCCCGGACAGTTCTCCTACGAGCAGTACTTC.